Given below is one T cell receptor (beta chain) in context. Its antigen is not identified. The method was immunoSEQ multiplex PCR; TCRdb's version includes in-frame clones alone and lacks a portion of them. The sample contains about 120,000 clones, approximately 92% of which appear only once. From germline, CDR1 is SGDLS and CDR2 YYNGEE. V was cut by 4 bases and J by 3 bases, with 8 bases left in between. This CDR3 is 14 amino acids long. The data originate from a study of graft-versus-host responses after intestinal transplantation. Turning to the study itself: Recipients were given multivisceral, liver-intestinal, or isolated intestinal transplants. The study gave all recipients anti-thymocyte globulin induction, then tacrolimus and steroids for about 3 years. Overall study results and limits: Circulating GvH clone levels at their peak were associated with HvG declines (early post-transplant). Elevated graft-versus-host to host-versus-graft clonal ratios in allografts were recorded for patients with graft-donor T cell macrochimerism.

The sequence derives from a human donor who received an intestinal transplant. Specimen: unstimulated CD4+ T cells sorted from spleen or lymph node cells, collected before intestinal transplant. This sequence joins TRBV9 and TRBJ1-6; the D is unclear. The CDR3 protein is CASSPEIYNSPLHF. The CDR3 DNA sequence: TGTGCCAGCAGCCCTGAAATCTATAATTCACCCCTCCACTTT.